A selection of T cell receptor beta chains follows, all from one sample in a study of cytomegalovirus exposure and HLA in healthy donors. The protocol was immunoSEQ multiplex PCR, while the TCRdb copy is restricted to in-frame clones and leaves out a portion. This sample has 250,000 or so clones, with over 90% found just once. Sequencing was performed on PBMCs. These receptors were obtained from a girl aged 2 to 9 in good health and CMV-seronegative. Both conserved end residues are part of each CDR3. The D gene is left open where the match is weak. Expanded clones are given a class, and other clones once, few, many or no size at all.

v_call: TRBV7-6; clone_size: -; j_call: TRBJ1-1; d_call: -; cdr3_nt: TGTGCCAGCAGCTTAGCGGGAGGGGGGGGCACTGAAGCTTTCTTT; cdr3_aa: CASSLAGGGGTEAFF
v_call: TRBV7-9; clone_size: -; j_call: TRBJ1-6; d_call: -; cdr3_nt: TGTGCCAGCAGCTTAGTGGACAGCAATTCACCCCTCCACTTT; cdr3_aa: CASSLVDSNSPLHF
v_call: TRBV5-6; clone_size: -; j_call: TRBJ1-1; d_call: -; cdr3_nt: TGTGCCAGCAGCTTGGCCGGAGGGTACACTGAAGCTTTCTTT; cdr3_aa: CASSLAGGYTEAFF
v_call: TRBV2; clone_size: -; j_call: TRBJ1-4; d_call: -; cdr3_nt: TGTGCCAGCGGAGGATCTAATGAAAAACTGTTTTTT; cdr3_aa: CASGGSNEKLFF
v_call: TRBV9; clone_size: -; j_call: TRBJ1-1; d_call: -; cdr3_nt: TGTGCCAGCAGCGTAGCTACGAGCCCTGAAGCTTTCTTT; cdr3_aa: CASSVATSPEAFF
v_call: TRBV27; clone_size: -; j_call: TRBJ1-1; d_call: -; cdr3_nt: TGTGCCAGCAGTTTATCGTGGAGAAACACTGAAGCTTTCTTT; cdr3_aa: CASSLSWRNTEAFF
v_call: TRBV5-5; clone_size: -; j_call: TRBJ2-5; d_call: -; cdr3_nt: TGTGCCAGCAGCTTGCTTCGGAGCCAAGAGACCCAGTACTTC; cdr3_aa: CASSLLRSQETQYF
v_call: TRBV7-6; clone_size: -; j_call: TRBJ2-3; d_call: TRBD2; cdr3_nt: TGTGCCAGCAGCTTAGTGGGTGGTAGCGGGGGCTCCGTGTCGGATACGCAGTATTTT; cdr3_aa: CASSLVGGSGGSVSDTQYF
v_call: TRBV5-6; clone_size: -; j_call: TRBJ1-2; d_call: -; cdr3_nt: TGTGCCAGCAGCTTTCCCCGGGGGGTAGCTAACTATGGCTACACCTTC; cdr3_aa: CASSFPRGVANYGYTF
v_call: TRBV5-1; clone_size: -; j_call: TRBJ2-2; d_call: -; cdr3_nt: TGCGCCAGCAGCTTGGCCGGGAAAGCAGGCGCCGGGGAGCTGTTTTTT; cdr3_aa: CASSLAGKAGAGELFF
v_call: TRBV19; clone_size: -; j_call: TRBJ1-6; d_call: TRBD1; cdr3_nt: TGTGCCAGTAGTATAGTAGGGACAGGCGGACGTTCACCCCTCCACTTT; cdr3_aa: CASSIVGTGGRSPLHF
v_call: TRBV27; clone_size: -; j_call: TRBJ2-7; d_call: -; cdr3_nt: TGTGCCAGCAGGTATGGCAGGGCCTACGAGCAGTACTTC; cdr3_aa: CASRYGRAYEQYF
v_call: TRBV30; clone_size: -; j_call: TRBJ2-6; d_call: -; cdr3_nt: TGTGCCTGGAGTATTGGGAGCTCTGGGGCCAACGTCCTGACTTTC; cdr3_aa: CAWSIGSSGANVLTF
v_call: TRBV6-6; clone_size: -; j_call: TRBJ2-7; d_call: -; cdr3_nt: TGTGCCAGCAGGGCTAGCGAGTTGTTTTTCTACGAGCAGTACTTC; cdr3_aa: CASRASELFFYEQYF
v_call: TRBV6-5; clone_size: -; j_call: TRBJ2-7; d_call: -; cdr3_nt: TGTGCCAGCAGTTACATGGGGGGAAGCTCCTACGAGCAGTACTTC; cdr3_aa: CASSYMGGSSYEQYF
v_call: TRBV7-9; clone_size: -; j_call: TRBJ2-2; d_call: -; cdr3_nt: TGTGCCAGCAGCTTAAAAGTGCTGGTGTTAGAGGACACCGGGGAGCTGTTTTTT; cdr3_aa: CASSLKVLVLEDTGELFF
v_call: TRBV13; clone_size: -; j_call: TRBJ1-5; d_call: TRBD1; cdr3_nt: TGTGCCAGCACCGCCCGGGACAGGGTCCCTCTCTACAATCAGCCCCAGCATTTT; cdr3_aa: CASTARDRVPLYNQPQHF
v_call: TRBV27; clone_size: -; j_call: TRBJ2-7; d_call: -; cdr3_nt: TGTGCCAGCAGTTTTGCCTCAGGGGCCTACGAGCAGTACTTC; cdr3_aa: CASSFASGAYEQYF
v_call: TRBV18; clone_size: -; j_call: TRBJ2-4; d_call: -; cdr3_nt: TGTGCCAGCTCACCCCAAGTTGGGACACGAAACATTCAGTACTTC; cdr3_aa: CASSPQVGTRNIQYF
v_call: TRBV6-6; clone_size: -; j_call: TRBJ2-7; d_call: TRBD2; cdr3_nt: TGTGCCAGCAGTTACTCGAGCGGGGGGGCCTACGAGCAGTACTTC; cdr3_aa: CASSYSSGGAYEQYF
v_call: TRBV6-5; clone_size: -; j_call: TRBJ2-1; d_call: TRBD2; cdr3_nt: TGTGCCAGCAGCGGGGGACTAGCGGGGTCCAATGAGCAGTTCTTC; cdr3_aa: CASSGGLAGSNEQFF
v_call: TRBV30; clone_size: -; j_call: TRBJ1-5; d_call: TRBD1; cdr3_nt: TGTGCCTGGAACCCAACAGGGGTGCGTCAGCCCCAGCATTTT; cdr3_aa: CAWNPTGVRQPQHF
v_call: TRBV28; clone_size: once; j_call: TRBJ2-7; d_call: TRBD2; cdr3_nt: TGTGCCAGCAGTCGTGTCGGGACTAGCGGGGGGGCCGGGTACGAGCAGTACTTC; cdr3_aa: CASSRVGTSGGAGYEQYF
v_call: TRBV6-5; clone_size: -; j_call: TRBJ1-5; d_call: -; cdr3_nt: TGTGCCAGCAGTAGCGGGGGGGCGGATCAGCCCCAGCATTTT; cdr3_aa: CASSSGGADQPQHF
v_call: TRBV7-3; clone_size: -; j_call: TRBJ1-6; d_call: -; cdr3_nt: TGTGCCAGCAGCTTACGGGGGGCGGGCAATTCACCCCTCCACTTT; cdr3_aa: CASSLRGAGNSPLHF
v_call: TRBV7-9; clone_size: -; j_call: TRBJ1-2; d_call: TRBD1; cdr3_nt: TGTTCCAGCAGCTCTAATCAGGGCAGGGGGCATCCCGATAACTATGGCTACACCTTC; cdr3_aa: CSSSSNQGRGHPDNYGYTF
v_call: TRBV7-8; clone_size: -; j_call: TRBJ2-3; d_call: TRBD2; cdr3_nt: TGTGCCAGCAGCCTCGGACTAGCAAGCACAGATACGCAGTATTTT; cdr3_aa: CASSLGLASTDTQYF
v_call: TRBV7-8; clone_size: -; j_call: TRBJ2-1; d_call: TRBD1; cdr3_nt: TGTGCCAGCAGCTCCGACAGGGGCGGCTACAATGAGCAGTTCTTC; cdr3_aa: CASSSDRGGYNEQFF
v_call: TRBV21-1; clone_size: -; j_call: TRBJ1-5; d_call: -; cdr3_nt: TGTGCCAGCAACGAAGGAGGAGATCAGCCCCAGCATTTT; cdr3_aa: CASNEGGDQPQHF
v_call: TRBV2; clone_size: -; j_call: TRBJ2-3; d_call: -; cdr3_nt: TGTGCCACCCTCTGGGCCAGCACAGATACGCAGTATTTT; cdr3_aa: CATLWASTDTQYF
v_call: TRBV18; clone_size: -; j_call: TRBJ1-2; d_call: -; cdr3_nt: TGTGCCAGCTCACAAGAGAGTGCTTCTAACTATGGCTACACCTTC; cdr3_aa: CASSQESASNYGYTF
v_call: TRBV5-1; clone_size: -; j_call: TRBJ1-1; d_call: -; cdr3_nt: TGCGCCAGCAGCTACAGGGAAGAGAACACTGAAGCTTTCTTT; cdr3_aa: CASSYREENTEAFF
v_call: TRBV2; clone_size: -; j_call: TRBJ2-1; d_call: TRBD2; cdr3_nt: TGTGCCAGCAGTGTTGCGGGGGCCTACAATGAGCAGTTCTTC; cdr3_aa: CASSVAGAYNEQFF
v_call: TRBV5-1; clone_size: -; j_call: TRBJ1-4; d_call: TRBD1; cdr3_nt: TGCGCCAGCAGCCAGGGACAGGGGTCGGAAAAACTGTTTTTT; cdr3_aa: CASSQGQGSEKLFF
v_call: TRBV27; clone_size: -; j_call: TRBJ2-1; d_call: -; cdr3_nt: TGTGCCAGCAGTCTCAGTTGGACTTCTGGTAATGAGCAGTTCTTC; cdr3_aa: CASSLSWTSGNEQFF
v_call: TRBV7-9; clone_size: -; j_call: TRBJ2-1; d_call: -; cdr3_nt: TGTTCCAGCAGCTTAGATCCTAGCTCCTACAATGAGCAGTTCTTC; cdr3_aa: CSSSLDPSSYNEQFF
v_call: TRBV7-7; clone_size: -; j_call: TRBJ2-5; d_call: -; cdr3_nt: TGTGCTAGCAGCGCCCTAGGGGGAAGCTCGGAGACCCAGTACTTC; cdr3_aa: CASSALGGSSETQYF
v_call: TRBV5-6; clone_size: -; j_call: TRBJ2-1; d_call: TRBD2; cdr3_nt: TGTGCCAGCAGCGACGGGACTAGCGGGAGGGCCTTGGACAATGAGCAGTTCTTC; cdr3_aa: CASSDGTSGRALDNEQFF
v_call: TRBV5-5; clone_size: once; j_call: TRBJ2-5; d_call: TRBD2; cdr3_nt: TGTGCCAGCAGCTTGGGGCTCCTCCGGGGAGGGTCCGGGCCGGGAGAGACCCAGTACTTC; cdr3_aa: CASSLGLLRGGSGPGETQYF
v_call: TRBV6-5; clone_size: once; j_call: TRBJ2-5; d_call: -; cdr3_nt: TGTGCCAGCAGTTACTCGCGTCAGGCACAAGAGACCCAGTACTTC; cdr3_aa: CASSYSRQAQETQYF
v_call: TRBV5-4; clone_size: few; j_call: TRBJ2-6; d_call: TRBD2; cdr3_nt: TGTGCCAGCAGCTTCCCGGGACTAGCGGGGGCAGGGGCCAACGTCCTGACTTTC; cdr3_aa: CASSFPGLAGAGANVLTF
v_call: TRBV5-5; clone_size: -; j_call: TRBJ1-2; d_call: TRBD1; cdr3_nt: TGTGCCAGCAGCTCTTCAGGGGGCTATGGCTACACCTTC; cdr3_aa: CASSSSGGYGYTF
v_call: TRBV14; clone_size: -; j_call: TRBJ2-1; d_call: TRBD2; cdr3_nt: TGTGCCAGCAGCGCGAGGACTAGCGGGTGGGGGTACAATGAGCAGTTCTTC; cdr3_aa: CASSARTSGWGYNEQFF
v_call: TRBV28; clone_size: -; j_call: TRBJ2-3; d_call: -; cdr3_nt: TGTGCCAGCAGTCTGGAGACAGATACGCAGTATTTT; cdr3_aa: CASSLETDTQYF
v_call: TRBV27; clone_size: -; j_call: TRBJ2-5; d_call: TRBD1; cdr3_nt: TGTGCCAGCAGTCTCTTGGGACAGGGAATTCAAGAGACCCAGTACTTC; cdr3_aa: CASSLLGQGIQETQYF
v_call: TRBV7-8; clone_size: -; j_call: TRBJ2-3; d_call: -; cdr3_nt: TGTGCCAGCAGGGGCTCCACCACAGATACGCAGTATTTT; cdr3_aa: CASRGSTTDTQYF
v_call: TRBV6-6; clone_size: -; j_call: TRBJ2-7; d_call: -; cdr3_nt: TGTGCCAGCAGTTACTCGTGGGGGCGCGGGGGCGAGCAGTACTTC; cdr3_aa: CASSYSWGRGGEQYF
v_call: TRBV4-1; clone_size: -; j_call: TRBJ2-4; d_call: TRBD2; cdr3_nt: TGCGCCAGCAGCCAAGAAGGGACTAGCGGGGGTGTAGGCAAAAACATTCAGTACTTC; cdr3_aa: CASSQEGTSGGVGKNIQYF
v_call: TRBV30; clone_size: -; j_call: TRBJ1-1; d_call: -; cdr3_nt: TGTGCCTGGAGTGTCCCCCTGACAGGCCTCACTGAAGCTTTCTTT; cdr3_aa: CAWSVPLTGLTEAFF
v_call: TRBV27; clone_size: -; j_call: TRBJ2-7; d_call: TRBD2; cdr3_nt: TGTGCCAGCAGTTTAGCGTCTAGCGGGACCCCTTACGAGCAGTACTTC; cdr3_aa: CASSLASSGTPYEQYF
v_call: TRBV2; clone_size: -; j_call: TRBJ2-7; d_call: TRBD2; cdr3_nt: TGTGCCAGCACAGGACTAGCGCTCGGCGAGCAGTACTTC; cdr3_aa: CASTGLALGEQYF
v_call: TRBV5-5; clone_size: -; j_call: TRBJ2-3; d_call: -; cdr3_nt: TGTGCCAGCAGCTTTAACGTAGCCGGAGCGAGAGATACGCAGTATTTT; cdr3_aa: CASSFNVAGARDTQYF
v_call: TRBV27; clone_size: once; j_call: TRBJ2-6; d_call: -; cdr3_nt: TGTGCCAGCAGTTTGGAAGGAGTCTCTGGGGCCAACGTCCTGACTTTC; cdr3_aa: CASSLEGVSGANVLTF